A selection of T cell receptor beta chains follows, all from one sample in a study of beta chain features in type 1 diabetes. Assay used: immunoSEQ multiplex PCR; TCRdb lists only in-frame clones, some missing. Of roughly 180,000 clones listed, 10% to 15% are singletons. Sequences were obtained from central memory CD4+ T cells from blood. These TCRs come from a woman aged 18 to 35 in good health. Each CDR3 is given with its conserved first and last residue. A D gene is named only where the DNA matches it firmly. Only part of the rows carry a size: once, few, many, or a class if the clone is expanded.

len	v_gene	j_gene	d_gene	abundance	CDR3nt	CDR3aa
15	TRBV28	TRBJ2-5	TRBD2	NA	TGTGCCAGCAGTCCCGTAGCGGGAGGGCGAGAGACCCAGTACTTC	CASSPVAGGRETQYF
14	TRBV5-1	TRBJ2-4	NA	NA	TGCGCCAGCAGCGGGATACAGGGAAGCAACATTCAGTACTTC	CASSGIQGSNIQYF
14	TRBV7-9	TRBJ2-3	TRBD2	many	TGTGCCAGCAGCTTGACTAGCGGGAGAGATACGCAGTATTTT	CASSLTSGRDTQYF
15	TRBV28	TRBJ1-2	TRBD1	few	TGTGCCAGCAGTCTACACTCCAGGGGGCGGTTTGGCTACACCTTC	CASSLHSRGRFGYTF
16	TRBV4-3	TRBJ2-7	NA	few	TGCGCCAGCAGCCAAGATGCAGGGGTCAGCTCCTACGAGCAGTACTTC	CASSQDAGVSSYEQYF
13	TRBV28	TRBJ2-7	NA	NA	TGTGCCAGCAGTCTTTTTAGCTCCTACGAGCAGTACTTC	CASSLFSSYEQYF
16	TRBV5-5	TRBJ1-1	TRBD1	few	TGTGCCAGCAGCTTTACAGGGGGTGGTACGAACACTGAAGCTTTCTTT	CASSFTGGGTNTEAFF
14	TRBV5-6	TRBJ1-1	NA	NA	TGTGCCAGCAGCCGGAGAGGCAGCTACTCTGAAGCTTTCTTT	CASSRRGSYSEAFF
16	TRBV27	TRBJ2-1	TRBD2	NA	TGTGCCAGCAGTTTATCTGGCGGGAGGGCCGAGGGTGAGCAGTTCTTC	CASSLSGGRAEGEQFF
12	TRBV2	TRBJ1-5	NA	few	TGTGCCAGCAGTGGAGAAAGCCGGCCCCAGCATTTT	CASSGESRPQHF
14	TRBV30	TRBJ2-6	NA	few	TGTGCCTGGAGAGCGATCTCTGGGGCCAACGTCCTGACTTTC	CAWRAISGANVLTF
13	TRBV30	TRBJ1-1	TRBD1	NA	TGTGCCTGGAGGCGACAGGGAAGGACTGAAGCTTTCTTT	CAWRRQGRTEAFF
15	TRBV7-9	TRBJ2-1	NA	few	TGTGCCAGCAGTCCATCGAGACTAAGGGTCAATGAGCAGTTCTTC	CASSPSRLRVNEQFF
17	TRBV7-8	TRBJ1-5	TRBD1	few	TGTGCCAGCAGCTTAGCGTCAGGGGGATATAGCAATCAGCCCCAGCATTTT	CASSLASGGYSNQPQHF
16	TRBV5-1	TRBJ2-1	TRBD2	few	TGCGCCAGCACCCTGACTAGCGGGACCCCCGGCGATGAGCAGTTCTTC	CASTLTSGTPGDEQFF
17	TRBV4-2	TRBJ1-4	TRBD1	NA	TGTGCCAGCAGGACAGGGCTGGATACAGCAACTAATGAAAAACTGTTTTTT	CASRTGLDTATNEKLFF
16	TRBV5-4	TRBJ2-2	TRBD2	NA	TGTGCCAGCAGTCGTGGACTAGCGGGAAACACCGGGGAGCTGTTTTTT	CASSRGLAGNTGELFF
15	TRBV28	TRBJ2-1	TRBD1	NA	TGTGCCAGCAGACCGGACAGGGGGCATCGCAATGAGCAGTTCTTC	CASRPDRGHRNEQFF
14	TRBV5-1	TRBJ1-4	NA	NA	TGCGCCAGCAGCGAGGGCCCGGGGAATGAAAAACTGTTTTTT	CASSEGPGNEKLFF
14	TRBV2	TRBJ1-1	NA	few	TGTGCCAGCAGTAACAGGGACATGAACACTGAAGCTTTCTTT	CASSNRDMNTEAFF
14	TRBV27	TRBJ2-1	NA	NA	TGTGCCAGCAGTTCCACAGTTAGCGGTTCTGAGCAGTTCTTC	CASSSTVSGSEQFF
18	TRBV4-2	TRBJ1-1	NA	many	TGTGCCAGCAGCCAAGTCTGGAGCCGCAACCCAATGAACACTGAAGCTTTCTTT	CASSQVWSRNPMNTEAFF
13	TRBV5-1	TRBJ1-5	NA	NA	TGCGCCAGCAGCCAGAATAGCAATCAGCCCCAGCATTTT	CASSQNSNQPQHF
16	TRBV7-7	TRBJ2-2	TRBD2	few	TGTGCTAGCAGCTTAAGCGGGACTACGAACACCGGGGAGCTGTTTTTT	CASSLSGTTNTGELFF
15	TRBV7-2	TRBJ2-1	TRBD2	few	TGTGCCAGCTTCCCAACTAGCGGGGGGACTCTTGAGCAGTTCTTC	CASFPTSGGTLEQFF
15	TRBV5-1	TRBJ2-1	TRBD2	few	TGCGCCAGCAGCTTGGTGGGAGGGCCTGGCAATGAGCAGTTCTTC	CASSLVGGPGNEQFF
14	TRBV6-1	TRBJ2-7	TRBD1	few	TGTGCCAGCAGTCCCGGGACAGCCTCTCGCCAGCAGTACTTC	CASSPGTASRQQYF
14	TRBV2	TRBJ1-4	TRBD1	few	TGTGCCAGCAGTGAAGCGGGGGACAGATCAAAACTGTTTTTT	CASSEAGDRSKLFF
13	TRBV27	TRBJ2-6	NA	NA	TGTGCCAGCAGCTTGAGAGGGGCCAACGTCCTGACTTTC	CASSLRGANVLTF
15	TRBV6-1	TRBJ2-7	NA	few	TGTGCCAGCACCTCCGCCCCGGGACAAACCTACGAGCAGTACTTC	CASTSAPGQTYEQYF
17	TRBV7-3	TRBJ2-2	TRBD2	NA	TGTGCCAGCAGCTCGGGACTAGCGGGAGGGCCTACCGGGGAGCTGTTTTTT	CASSSGLAGGPTGELFF
15	TRBV7-9	TRBJ1-2	TRBD1	NA	TGTGCCAGCAGCCTGGGACAGGCCCGACACTATGGCTACACCTTC	CASSLGQARHYGYTF
13	TRBV11-2	TRBJ1-1	NA	NA	TGTGCCAGCAGCTCCCAGGGTAACACTGAAGCTTTCTTT	CASSSQGNTEAFF
17	TRBV4-2	TRBJ2-5	TRBD2	few	TGTGCCAGCAGCCAGGCCAGGCGGCGGGAGGGGCAAGAGACCCAGTACTTC	CASSQARRREGQETQYF
15	TRBV11-2	TRBJ2-1	NA	NA	TGTGCCAGCAGCCTAGGTCAGGGGTCATCCAATGAGCAGTTCTTC	CASSLGQGSSNEQFF
14	TRBV19	TRBJ2-1	TRBD2	NA	TGTGCCACCTTAGCGGGAGGGTCCTACAATGAGCAGTTCTTC	CATLAGGSYNEQFF
16	TRBV6-6	TRBJ2-4	TRBD1	NA	TGTGCCAGCAGTACCCCGACAGGGTACGGCAAAAACATTCAGTACTTC	CASSTPTGYGKNIQYF
15	TRBV7-2	TRBJ1-2	TRBD1	few	TGTGCCAGCAGCTTACAGGGGGCGGCTAACTATGGCTACACCTTC	CASSLQGAANYGYTF
16	TRBV27	TRBJ2-1	TRBD2	few	TGTGCCAGCAGTGGTACCGGGACTAGGTCGTACAATGAGCAGTTCTTC	CASSGTGTRSYNEQFF
14	TRBV6-5	TRBJ1-5	TRBD1	NA	TGTGCCAGCAGGACCCGGACAGGGGAAAAGCCCCAGCATTTT	CASRTRTGEKPQHF
13	TRBV18	TRBJ2-7	TRBD1	few	TGTGCCAGCTCACGCGGACAGGCCTACGAGCAGTACTTC	CASSRGQAYEQYF
12	TRBV5-1	TRBJ1-1	NA	NA	TGCGCCAGCAGCTTGGAACAGGGCGAAGCTTTCTTT	CASSLEQGEAFF
15	TRBV5-1	TRBJ2-1	TRBD2	NA	TGCGCCAGCAGCTTTGGGCGGGAGTTCTACAATGAGCAGTTCTTC	CASSFGREFYNEQFF
12	TRBV6-1	TRBJ2-5	NA	few	TGTGCCAGCAGTCAGCAGGGAGAGACCCAGTACTTC	CASSQQGETQYF
15	TRBV7-8	TRBJ2-7	NA	few	TGTGCCAGCAGCTCGCGGCCCCGCGACTCCTACGAGCAGTACTTC	CASSSRPRDSYEQYF
14	TRBV29-1	TRBJ2-7	TRBD1	few	TGCAGCGTCACCCGGGACAGGGGGCGTCGCGAGCAGTACTTC	CSVTRDRGRREQYF
15	TRBV5-1	TRBJ2-1	TRBD1	NA	TGCGCCAGCAGCTTGGGCAGGGGGCGCGGCGATGAGCAGTTCTTC	CASSLGRGRGDEQFF
15	TRBV7-2	TRBJ2-7	TRBD1	few	TGTGCCAGCAGCAGCGGGACAGGGCGTGTAGGGGAGCAGTACTTC	CASSSGTGRVGEQYF
16	TRBV7-8	TRBJ1-4	TRBD1	NA	TGTGCCAGCAGCTTAAGGCGGGACAGGCCTAATGAAAAACTGTTTTTT	CASSLRRDRPNEKLFF
16	TRBV5-4	TRBJ2-5	TRBD2	NA	TGTGCCAGCAGCCTTCCTCTAGCGGGAGTTCGAGAGACCCAGTACTTC	CASSLPLAGVRETQYF
16	TRBV10-3	TRBJ2-3	TRBD2	NA	TGTGCCATCAGTCCTACTAGCGGGAGTGGTGGAGATACGCAGTATTTT	CAISPTSGSGGDTQYF
15	TRBV5-6	TRBJ1-5	NA	few	TGTGCCAGCAGCCGTACTGGACAGCCGGTAGAGCCCCAGCATTTT	CASSRTGQPVEPQHF
13	TRBV29-1	TRBJ1-1	NA	few	TGCAGCGGGGATTTGGGGGGGCGGACTGAAGCTTTCTTT	CSGDLGGRTEAFF
15	TRBV6-5	TRBJ2-3	NA	NA	TGTGCCAGCAGTGGAGGGACCGCTAGCACAGATACGCAGTATTTT	CASSGGTASTDTQYF